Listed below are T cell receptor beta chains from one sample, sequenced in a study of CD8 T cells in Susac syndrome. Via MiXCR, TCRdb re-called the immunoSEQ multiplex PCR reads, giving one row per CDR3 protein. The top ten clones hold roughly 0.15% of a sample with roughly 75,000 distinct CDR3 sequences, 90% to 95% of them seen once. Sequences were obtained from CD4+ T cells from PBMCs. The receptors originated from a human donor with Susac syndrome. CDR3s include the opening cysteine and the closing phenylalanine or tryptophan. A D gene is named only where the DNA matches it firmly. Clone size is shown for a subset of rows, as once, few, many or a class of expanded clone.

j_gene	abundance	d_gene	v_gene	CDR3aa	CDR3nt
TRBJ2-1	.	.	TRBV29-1	CSDLPPGQKQFF	TGCAGCGACCTACCTCCCGGTCAGAAGCAGTTCTTC
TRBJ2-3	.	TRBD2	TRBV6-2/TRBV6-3	CASSRAGGSDTQYF	TGTGCCAGCAGCCGAGCGGGGGGCTCAGATACGCAGTATTTT
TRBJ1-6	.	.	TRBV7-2	CASSLGQGLFNSPLHF	TGTGCCAGCAGCTTAGGGCAGGGTCTCTTTAATTCACCCCTCCACTTT
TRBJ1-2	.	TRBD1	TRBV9	CASSVETGSYGYTF	TGTGCCAGCAGCGTAGAGACAGGGAGCTATGGCTACACCTTC
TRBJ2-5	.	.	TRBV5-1	CASSLAGVVRQETQYF	TGCGCCAGCAGCTTGGCGGGGGTGGTCAGGCAAGAGACCCAGTACTTC
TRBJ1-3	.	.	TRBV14	CASSQGRPGNTIYF	TGTGCCAGCAGCCAAGGCAGGCCTGGAAACACCATATATTTT
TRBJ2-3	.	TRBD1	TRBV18	CASSRQGISTDTQYF	TGTGCCAGCTCACGACAGGGAATCTCCACAGATACGCAGTATTTT
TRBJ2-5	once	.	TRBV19	CASSGGGLGQETQYF	TGTGCCAGTAGTGGGGGGGGCTTGGGTCAAGAGACCCAGTACTTC
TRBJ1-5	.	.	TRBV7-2	CASSLVGGQPQHF	TGTGCCAGCAGCTTAGTTGGGGGTCAGCCCCAGCATTTT
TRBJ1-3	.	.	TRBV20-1	CSALPGRASGNTIYF	TGCAGTGCTCTCCCGGGACGGGCATCTGGAAACACCATATATTTT
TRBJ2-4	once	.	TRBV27	CASSLRRAVAKNIQYF	TGTGCCAGCAGTTTACGGCGTGCGGTAGCCAAAAACATTCAGTACTTC
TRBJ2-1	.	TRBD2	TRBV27	CASRLIGLAGGIPYNEQFF	TGTGCCAGCAGGCTCATAGGACTAGCGGGGGGCATACCCTACAATGAGCAGTTCTTC
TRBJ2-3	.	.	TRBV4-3	CASSQGLADTQYF	TGCGCCAGCAGCCAAGGTTTGGCAGATACGCAGTATTTT
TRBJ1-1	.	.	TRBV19	CASSMRPAWDTEVFF	TGTGCCAGTAGTATGAGACCGGCCTGGGACACTGAAGTTTTCTTT
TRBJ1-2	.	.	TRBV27	CASSSFPASGTKGGYGYTF	TGTGCCAGCAGTTCTTTCCCTGCTTCCGGGACTAAAGGCGGCTATGGCTACACCTTC
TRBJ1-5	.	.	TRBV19	CASSIGSRGGLPQHF	TGTGCCAGTAGTATAGGAAGCAGGGGTGGTCTGCCCCAGCATTTT
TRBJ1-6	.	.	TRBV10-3	CAISEGRATNNSPLHF	TGTGCCATCAGTGAGGGCCGCGCAACTAATAATTCACCCCTCCACTTT
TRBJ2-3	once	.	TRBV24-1	CATSDSHYTAGHMNTQYF	TGTGCCACCAGTGATTCGCACTACACGGCAGGGCATATGAATACGCAGTATTTT
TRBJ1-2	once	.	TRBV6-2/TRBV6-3	CASSYLQTGGYTF	TGTGCCAGCAGTTACCTTCAGACAGGTGGCTACACCTTC
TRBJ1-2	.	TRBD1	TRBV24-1	CATSDPTGAGGYTF	TGTGCCACCAGTGACCCCACAGGGGCGGGTGGCTACACCTTC
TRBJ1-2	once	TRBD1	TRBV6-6	CASSSGQGFLYGYTF	TGTGCCAGCAGTTCAGGACAGGGGTTTCTCTATGGCTACACCTTC
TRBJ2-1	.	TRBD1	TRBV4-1	CASSQGTGEENEQFF	TGCGCCAGCAGCCAAGGGACAGGAGAGGAGAATGAGCAGTTCTTC
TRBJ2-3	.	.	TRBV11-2	CASSLALTVTDTQYF	TGTGCCAGCAGCTTAGCCCTCACAGTTACAGATACGCAGTATTTT
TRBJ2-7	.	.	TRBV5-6	CASSLSPYEQYF	TGTGCCAGCAGCTTGTCCCCTTACGAGCAGTACTTC
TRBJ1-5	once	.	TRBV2	CASIQEINQPQHF	TGTGCCAGCATCCAGGAGATCAATCAGCCCCAGCATTTT
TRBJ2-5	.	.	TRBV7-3	CASSPIIQETQYF	TGTGCCAGCAGCCCGATAATACAAGAGACCCAGTACTTC
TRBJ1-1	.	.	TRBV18	CASSPSSLREGEAFF	TGTGCCAGCTCACCCTCTTCGCTCAGGGAGGGTGAAGCTTTCTTT
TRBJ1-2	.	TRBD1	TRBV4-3	CASSQDPWTGPFYGYTF	TGCGCCAGCAGCCAAGATCCTTGGACAGGGCCTTTCTATGGCTACACCTTC
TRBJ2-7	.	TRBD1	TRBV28	CASSLPGTGGAVVGQYF	TGTGCCAGCAGTTTACCCGGGACAGGGGGCGCCGTAGTGGGGCAGTACTTC
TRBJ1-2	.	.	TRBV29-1	CSAEGGNYGYTF	TGCAGCGCCGAGGGCGGAAACTATGGCTACACCTTC
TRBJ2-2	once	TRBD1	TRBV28	CASTLQGIATGELFF	TGTGCCAGCACCTTACAGGGGATCGCCACCGGGGAGCTGTTTTTT
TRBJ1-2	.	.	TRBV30	CAWSVPGEWHGYTF	TGTGCCTGGAGTGTACCGGGAGAGTGGCATGGCTACACCTTC
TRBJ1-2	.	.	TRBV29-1	CSVTGNISNYGYTF	TGCAGCGTTACAGGGAATATATCTAACTATGGCTACACCTTC
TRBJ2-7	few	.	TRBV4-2	CASSQGTVPYEQYF	TGTGCCAGCAGCCAAGGGACGGTTCCCTACGAGCAGTACTTC
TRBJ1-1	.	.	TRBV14	CASSRKLMNTEAFF	TGTGCCAGCAGCCGTAAGCTAATGAACACTGAAGCTTTCTTT